The clone carrying this T cell receptor beta chain has ten or more counts. Its antigen is not identified. The sample is drawn from a study of metastatic and nonmetastatic thyroid tumors. Study background: Repertoires were compared across blood and tumor or nodule tissue from malignant and benign thyroid patients.

In the original workflow: A distant-metastasis classifier for papillary thyroid cancer was built using CDR3 differences across clinicopathological groups. Through MiXCR, TCRdb re-clonotyped the PCR reads. TCRdb, not the original authors, processed these V and J calls. The data show 32,000 or so clones, roughly a sixth seen once. The study's findings and limits: When malignant thyroid tumors were compared with benign nodules, TCR beta diversity was reportedly significantly higher in the malignant tumors. This held in both blood and tumor samples.

The V gene's germline CDR1 is LGHDT and CDR2 YNNKEL (reference sequence). V was clipped by 0 bases and J by 9 bases; unmatched bases: 11. This CDR3 comprises 16 residues. Thyroid surgery was preceded by no treatment in any patient. The sequence was collected from a male donor with papillary thyroid cancer or a benign thyroid nodule (not recorded which). Some clones in this sample may be carry-over from other donors' samples. The genes are TRBV3-1 and TRBJ2-1; 7 positions match TRBD2. The source material was blood. In nucleotides, the CDR3 is TGTGCCAGCAGCCAAGAAACGGGAGGCCTGTTCGGTGAGCAGTTCTTC. It yields the protein CASSQETGGLFGEQFF.